This T cell receptor (beta chain) was obtained from a study of shared clonotypes between healthy human individuals. As for the study in general: Serving as donors were a couple of women and three men, whose ages spanned 18 to 49.

The data were produced by immunoSEQ multiplex PCR, yet TCRdb's version contains in-frame clones alone and is incomplete. The repertoire has millions of clones, approximately 90% of them found once; the top ten carry over 0.12%. Study-wide points: Researchers found naive subsets generally carried larger estimated richness than memory subsets.

This CDR3 is 14 amino acids long. Germline-derived CDR1 and CDR2 are SGHNT and YYREEE (reference sequence). Trimming took 0 bases from V and 8 from J, leaving 9 bases between them. A note on this clone: What it recognizes is unknown.

The sequencing sample was made of naive CD4+ T cells sorted from blood. Noted subset: CD45RA+ positively selected. The chain couples TRBV5-4 to TRBJ1-6; D remains unclear. The receptor's source is a man aged 18 to 30 in good health. DNA for the CDR3: TGTGCCAGCAGCTTGGGCGGATTGGATTCACCCCTCCACTTT. It codes for CASSLGGLDSPLHF.